This T cell receptor beta chain was recovered during a study of cytomegalovirus exposure and HLA in healthy donors. The PCR made use of 60 Vbeta and 13 Jbeta primers. Profiling relied on immunoSEQ multiplex PCR, and the TCRdb table lists in-frame clones only, not all of them. The sample has 150,000 or so clones, about three quarters seen once. The CDR3 consists of 15 residues. V shed 6 bases, J shed 4 bases, and the junction held 9 bases outside the gene matches. The germline V gene encodes CDR1 SGHKS and CDR2 YYEKEE (reference sequence). The receptor's source is a middle-aged man in good health and CMV-seropositive. Sequencing used PBMCs. This chain connects TRBV5-5 to TRBJ2-1, with 8 nucleotides matching TRBD2. CDR3 in amino acids: CASTWGLDLYNEQFF. CDR3 coding DNA: TGTGCCAGCACCTGGGGACTAGATCTTTACAATGAGCAGTTCTTC.